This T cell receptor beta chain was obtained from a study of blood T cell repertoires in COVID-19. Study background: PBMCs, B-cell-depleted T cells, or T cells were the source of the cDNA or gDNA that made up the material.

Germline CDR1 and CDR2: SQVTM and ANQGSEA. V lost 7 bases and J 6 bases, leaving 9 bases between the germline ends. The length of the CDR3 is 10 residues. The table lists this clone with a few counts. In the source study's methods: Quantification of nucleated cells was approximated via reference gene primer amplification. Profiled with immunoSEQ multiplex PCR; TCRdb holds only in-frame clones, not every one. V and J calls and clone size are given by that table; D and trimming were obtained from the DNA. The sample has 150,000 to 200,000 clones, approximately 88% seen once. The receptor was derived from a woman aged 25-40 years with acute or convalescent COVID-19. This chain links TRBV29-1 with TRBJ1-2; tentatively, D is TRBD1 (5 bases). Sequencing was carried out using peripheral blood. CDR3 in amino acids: CSGGTDGYTF. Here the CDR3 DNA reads TGCAGCGGCGGGACGGATGGCTACACCTTC.